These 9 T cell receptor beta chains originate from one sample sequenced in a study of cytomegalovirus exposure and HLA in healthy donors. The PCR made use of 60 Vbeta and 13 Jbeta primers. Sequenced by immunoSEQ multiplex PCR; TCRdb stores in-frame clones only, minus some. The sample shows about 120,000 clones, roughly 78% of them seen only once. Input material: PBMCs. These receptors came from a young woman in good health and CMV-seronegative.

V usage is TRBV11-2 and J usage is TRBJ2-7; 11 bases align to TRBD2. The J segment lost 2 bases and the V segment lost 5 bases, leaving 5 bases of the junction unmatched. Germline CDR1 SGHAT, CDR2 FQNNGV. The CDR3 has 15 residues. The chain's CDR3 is CASSAGTSGPYEQYF. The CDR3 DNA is TGTGCCAGCAGCGCCGGGACTAGCGGTCCCTACGAGCAGTACTTC.

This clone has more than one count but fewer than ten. CDR3 sequence reads: CSAEGLGTSTDTQYF. The CDR3 nucleotides are TGCAGCGCAGAAGGGTTAGGGACTAGCACAGATACGCAGTATTTT. The gene calls are TRBV29-1 and TRBJ2-3; D may be TRBD2 (6 bases). The V end lost 7 bases, the J end lost 0 bases, and 17 bases lay between the germline ends. Germline V gives CDR1 SQVTM, CDR2 ANQGSEA. The CDR3 is 15 residues long.

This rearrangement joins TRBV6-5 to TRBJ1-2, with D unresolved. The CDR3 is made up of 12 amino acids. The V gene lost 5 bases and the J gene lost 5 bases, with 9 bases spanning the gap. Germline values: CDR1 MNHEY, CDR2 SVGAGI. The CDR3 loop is CASSRGWYGYTF. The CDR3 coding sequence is TGTGCCAGCAGTCGGGGATGGTATGGCTACACCTTC.

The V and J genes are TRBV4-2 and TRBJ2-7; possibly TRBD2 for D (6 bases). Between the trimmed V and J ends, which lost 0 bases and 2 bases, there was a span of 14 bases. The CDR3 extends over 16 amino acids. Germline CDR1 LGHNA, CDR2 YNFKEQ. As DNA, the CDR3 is TGTGCCAGCAGCCAAGAGGTTCTAGCGAATACCTACGAGCAGTACTTC. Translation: CASSQEVLANTYEQYF.

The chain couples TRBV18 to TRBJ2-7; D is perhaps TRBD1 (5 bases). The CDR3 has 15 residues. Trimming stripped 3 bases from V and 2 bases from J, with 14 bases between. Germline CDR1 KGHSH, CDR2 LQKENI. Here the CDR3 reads CASSPQGWVAYEQYF. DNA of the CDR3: TGTGCCAGCTCACCGCAGGGATGGGTAGCCTACGAGCAGTACTTC. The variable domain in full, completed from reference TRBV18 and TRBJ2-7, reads NAGVMQNPRHLVRRRGQEARLRCSPMKGHSHVYWYRQLPEEGLKFMVYLQKENIIDESGMPKERFSAEFPKEGPSILRIQQVVRGDSAAYFCASSPQGWVAYEQYFGPGTRLTVT.

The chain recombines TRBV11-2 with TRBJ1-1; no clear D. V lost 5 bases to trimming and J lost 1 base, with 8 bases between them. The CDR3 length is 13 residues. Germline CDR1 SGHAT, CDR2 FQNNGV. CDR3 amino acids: CASSATENTEAFF. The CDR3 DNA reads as TGTGCCAGCAGCGCAACAGAGAACACTGAAGCTTTCTTT.

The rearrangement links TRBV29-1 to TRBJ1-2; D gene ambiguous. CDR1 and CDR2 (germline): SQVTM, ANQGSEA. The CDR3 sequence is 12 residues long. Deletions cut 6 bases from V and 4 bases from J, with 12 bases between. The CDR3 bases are TGCAGCGTGGCTACAGAGTTCTATGGCTACACCTTC. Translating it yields CSVATEFYGYTF. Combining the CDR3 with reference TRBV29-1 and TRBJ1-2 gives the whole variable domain SAVISQKPSRDICQRGTSLTIQCQVDSQVTMMFWYRQQPGQSLTLIATANQGSEATYESGFVIDKFPISRPNLTFSTLTVSNMSPEDSSIYLCSVATEFYGYTFGSGTRLTVV.

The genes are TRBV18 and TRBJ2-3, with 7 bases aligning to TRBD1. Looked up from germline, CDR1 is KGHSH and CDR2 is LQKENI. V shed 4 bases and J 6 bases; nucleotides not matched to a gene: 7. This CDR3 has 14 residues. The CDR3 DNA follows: TGTGCCAGCTCACGGGACAGTGGGGTGGATACGCAGTATTTT. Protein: CASSRDSGVDTQYF.

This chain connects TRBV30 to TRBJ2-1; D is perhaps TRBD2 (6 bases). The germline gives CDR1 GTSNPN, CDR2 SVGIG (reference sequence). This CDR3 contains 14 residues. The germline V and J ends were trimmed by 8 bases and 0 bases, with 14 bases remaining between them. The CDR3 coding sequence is TGTGCCCTGGAGGGGCGGGACTCCTACAATGAGCAGTTCTTC. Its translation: CALEGRDSYNEQFF.